This T cell receptor (beta chain) was sequenced during a study of vaccination and CD4 T cells after COVID-19. As regards this clonotype: Its target is unknown.

Regarding treatment: roughly nine-day PBMC culture with coronavirus spike peptide pools or control peptides (ViraFEST assay). The V end lost 0 bases, the J end lost 8 bases, and 7 bases lay between the germline ends. The CDR3 runs 11 residues. Looked up from germline, CDR1 is DFQATT and CDR2 is SNEGSKA (reference sequence). The study sequenced cultured CD4+ T cell DNA using the Oncomine TCR Beta short-read assay. TCRdb passed the PCR reads through MiXCR, listing each CDR3 protein once. The sample holds fewer than 15,000 distinct CDR3 sequences; 30% to 35% are singletons and the top ten take about 12%.

The receptor was isolated from a human donor who had recovered from COVID-19. This chain joins TRBV20-1 and TRBJ1-2, with D unclear. Material for sequencing was CD4+ T cells from blood, cultured in vitro. The CDR3 DNA reads TGCAGTGCTAGAGATTACAACGGCTACACCTTC. It translates to CSARDYNGYTF.